The source of this TCR beta chain is a study of blood T cell repertoires in COVID-19. Study in general: Acute and convalescent COVID-19 specimens originated in the United States, Italy and Spain. The cDNA or gDNA used as material had been derived from T cells, B-cell-depleted T cells, or PBMCs.

Germline V gene data show CDR1 as MNHNS and CDR2 as SASEGT. V was cut by 3 bases and J by 0 bases, with 11 bases left in between. CDR3 length: 16 residues. Source study methods: Reference gene primers were amplified, and this amplification served to estimate nucleated cell counts. Here immunoSEQ multiplex PCR was the method, and the copy in TCRdb shows in-frame clones only, minus some. The V and J calls and clone size come from that table; D and trimming were worked out from the DNA. The table includes 210,000 or so clones, around 80% detected once. The chain combines TRBV6-1 with TRBJ1-4; D is possibly TRBD1 (5 bases). Sequencing was carried out using peripheral blood. This TCR was recovered from a woman aged 40 to 50 with acute or convalescent COVID-19. This CDR3 is CASSEEPGATNEKLFF. The CDR3 nucleotides are TGTGCCAGCAGTGAGGAGCCGGGGGCAACTAATGAAAAACTGTTTTTT.